Here is one T cell receptor (beta chain) with its context. Antigen specificity is unknown. TCRdb's copy holds only in-frame clones and misses some; the assay was immunoSEQ multiplex PCR. The repertoire has fewer than 70,000 clones, around 87% of them found once; the top ten carry around 15%. With 0 bases removed from V and 2 bases from J, the gap between germline ends came to 22 bases. The germline gives CDR1 LNHNV, CDR2 YYDKDF (reference sequence). The CDR3 is made up of 19 amino acids. The entry originates in a study of OX40 agonist ivuxolimab in advanced cancers. Study-level results: Both blood CD4+ and CD8+ T cells showed clonal growth by week 6 at 0.1 to 3.0 mg/kg. In the 0.1-3.0 mg/kg groups, partial responders showed among the lowest expansion. Low normalized clonal expansion also occurred in some nonresponding patients.

The V gene is TRBV15, the J gene TRBJ2-5; TRBD2 is a possible D gene (6 bases). Sequencing was performed on CD4+ or CD8+ T cells sorted from blood, taken in a trial of the OX40 agonist ivuxolimab. This receptor was obtained from an adult with an advanced solid tumor such as melanoma, head and neck, liver or kidney cancer. CDR3 region: CATSRDVMGGKGNQETQYF. DNA for the CDR3: TGTGCCACCAGCAGAGATGTGATGGGCGGGAAAGGGAATCAAGAGACCCAGTACTTC.